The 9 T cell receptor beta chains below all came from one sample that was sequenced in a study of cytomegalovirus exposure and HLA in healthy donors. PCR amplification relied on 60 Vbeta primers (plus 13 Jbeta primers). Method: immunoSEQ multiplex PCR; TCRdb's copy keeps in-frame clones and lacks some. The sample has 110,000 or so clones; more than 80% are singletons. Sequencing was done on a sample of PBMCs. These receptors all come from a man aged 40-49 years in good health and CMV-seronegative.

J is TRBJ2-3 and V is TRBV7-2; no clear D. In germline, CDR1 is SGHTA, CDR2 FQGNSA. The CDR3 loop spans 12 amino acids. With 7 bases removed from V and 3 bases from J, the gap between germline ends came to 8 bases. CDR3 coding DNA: TGTGCCAGCACCAGAGGAACAGATACGCAGTATTTT. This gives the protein CASTRGTDTQYF.

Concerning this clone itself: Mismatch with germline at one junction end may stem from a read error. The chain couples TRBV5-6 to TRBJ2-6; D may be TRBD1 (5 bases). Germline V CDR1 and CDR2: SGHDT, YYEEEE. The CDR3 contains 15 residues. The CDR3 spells CASSLSPSGANGLTF. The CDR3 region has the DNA TGTGCCAGCAGCCTGAGCCCCTCTGGGGCCAACGGCCTGACTTTC.

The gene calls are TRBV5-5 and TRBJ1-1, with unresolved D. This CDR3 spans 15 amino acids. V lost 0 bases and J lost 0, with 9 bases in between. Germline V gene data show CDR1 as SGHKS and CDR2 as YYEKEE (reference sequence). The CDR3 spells CASSLVPLMNTEAFF. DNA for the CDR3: TGTGCCAGCAGCTTGGTGCCGCTAATGAACACTGAAGCTTTCTTT.

The CDR3 coding sequence is TGTGCCAGCAGCTTGGGGCAGGGGAATCTCTATGGCTACACCTTC. Its protein product is CASSLGQGNLYGYTF. This chain connects TRBV5-6 to TRBJ1-2, with a weak D call TRBD1 (6 bases). Looked up from germline, CDR1 is SGHDT and CDR2 is YYEEEE. The CDR3 is 15 residues long. With 0 bases removed from V and 4 bases from J, the gap between germline ends came to 13 bases. The complete variable domain, with remaining parts taken from reference TRBV5-6 and TRBJ1-2, reads DAGVTQSPTHLIKTRGQQVTLRCSPKSGHDTVSWYQQALGQGPQFIFQYYEEEERQRGNFPDRFSGHQFPNYSSELNVNALLLGDSALYLCASSLGQGNLYGYTFGSGTRLTVV.

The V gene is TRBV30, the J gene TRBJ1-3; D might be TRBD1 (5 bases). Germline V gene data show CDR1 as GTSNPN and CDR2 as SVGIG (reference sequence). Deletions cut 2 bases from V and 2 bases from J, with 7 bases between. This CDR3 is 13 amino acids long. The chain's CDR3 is CAWSRGTGNTIYF. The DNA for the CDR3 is TGTGCCTGGAGTAGGGGCACTGGAAACACCATATATTTT. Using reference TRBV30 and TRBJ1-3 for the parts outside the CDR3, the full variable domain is SQTIHQWPATLVQPVGSPLSLECTVEGTSNPNLYWYRQAAGRGLQLLFYSVGIGQISSEVPQNLSASRPQDRQFILSSKKLLLSDSGFYLCAWSRGTGNTIYFGEGSWLTVV.

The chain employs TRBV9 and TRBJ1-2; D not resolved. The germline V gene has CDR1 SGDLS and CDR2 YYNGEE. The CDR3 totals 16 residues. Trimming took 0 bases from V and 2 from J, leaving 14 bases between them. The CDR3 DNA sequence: TGTGCCAGCAGCGTAGGTTCAAGGAGGGCCAACTATGGCTACACCTTC. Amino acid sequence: CASSVGSRRANYGYTF.

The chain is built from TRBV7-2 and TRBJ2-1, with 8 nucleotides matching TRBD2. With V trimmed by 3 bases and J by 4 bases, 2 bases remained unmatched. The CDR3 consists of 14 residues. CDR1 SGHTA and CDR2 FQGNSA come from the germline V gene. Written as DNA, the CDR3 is TGTGCCAGCAGCTTTAGCGGGGCTTACAATGAGCAGTTCTTC. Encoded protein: CASSFSGAYNEQFF.

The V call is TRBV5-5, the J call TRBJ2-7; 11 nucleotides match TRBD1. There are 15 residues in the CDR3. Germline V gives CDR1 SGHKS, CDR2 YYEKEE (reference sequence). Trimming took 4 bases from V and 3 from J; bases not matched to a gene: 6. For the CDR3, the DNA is TGTGCCAGCAGCCCTGCCGGGACAGGGGGCTACGAGCAGTACTTC. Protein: CASSPAGTGGYEQYF.

The CDR3: CASSSGDPYEQYF. The CDR3 DNA reads TGTGCCAGCAGTTCCGGTGATCCCTACGAGCAGTACTTC. The V gene is TRBV11-2, the J gene TRBJ2-7; D is unclear. The CDR3 extends over 13 amino acids. CDR1 SGHAT and CDR2 FQNNGV come from the germline V gene. The V and J ends lost 6 bases and 2 bases respectively, with 11 bases between them.